This is a list of T cell receptor beta chains from one sample in a study of identical twins. TCRdb redid the calling of the 5' RACE reads with MiXCR, one entry per CDR3 protein. The sample gives roughly 770,000 distinct CDR3 sequences, about 18% of which show up once; under 15% is in the top ten. Another study also made use of these data, one on T cells expressing NK-cell markers.

Sequenced sample: PBMCs. These TCRs come from a woman aged 18-30 years in good health. The CDR3 runs from the conserved cysteine through the conserved F or W. D genes are given only for firm matches. The size field is filled for only some rows; it gives once, few, many or a size class.

abundance	d_gene	v_gene	j_gene	CDR3aa	CDR3nt
few	TRBD1	TRBV7-9	TRBJ2-7	CASSLVPDRAYEQYF	TGTGCCAGCAGCTTAGTCCCGGACAGGGCCTACGAGCAGTACTTC
NA	TRBD2	TRBV28	TRBJ2-2	CASSSGGKWTGELFF	TGTGCCAGCAGTTCGGGGGGGAAGTGGACCGGGGAGCTGTTTTTT
many	TRBD2	TRBV10-3	TRBJ2-1	CAISEFSQELAGVSNEQFF	TGTGCCATCAGTGAGTTCTCCCAAGAACTAGCGGGAGTATCCAATGAGCAGTTCTTC
NA	TRBD2	TRBV25-1	TRBJ2-7	CASSEWGGGGNEQYF	TGTGCCAGCAGTGAATGGGGCGGGGGAGGGAACGAGCAGTACTTC
many	TRBD2	TRBV7-9	TRBJ2-7	CASSSHGTSGYEQYF	TGTGCCAGCAGCTCACACGGGACTAGCGGCTACGAGCAGTACTTC
NA	NA	TRBV20-1	TRBJ2-5	CSARDTSGQETQYF	TGCAGTGCTAGAGATACAAGCGGACAAGAGACCCAGTACTTC
few	NA	TRBV6-1	TRBJ1-2	CASSETGGYGYTF	TGTGCCAGCAGTGAGACAGGAGGCTATGGCTACACCTTC
many	TRBD2	TRBV7-2	TRBJ2-3	CASSLGLAGVRDTQYF	TGTGCCAGCAGCTTGGGACTGGCGGGAGTTAGAGATACGCAGTATTTT
NA	NA	TRBV9	TRBJ2-7	CASSVSPGPNYEQYF	TGTGCCAGCAGCGTATCTCCGGGACCAAATTACGAGCAGTACTTC
few	NA	TRBV6-5	TRBJ1-2	CASSYSVAYGYTF	TGTGCCAGCAGTTACTCTGTGGCCTATGGCTACACCTTC
many	NA	TRBV5-1	TRBJ2-1	CASSNYNEQFF	TGTGCCAGCAGTAACTACAATGAGCAGTTCTTC